This entry is about one TCR beta chain. No antigen is known for it. Qualities for individual bases were not recorded, and no much larger clone is one base off. The immunoSEQ Assay, a bias-controlled multiplex PCR, was used to amplify TCRbeta CDR3 regions from genomic DNA. The source study handled its data this way. Within the assay, amplification of reference gene primers was used to estimate how many nucleated cells each sample contained. To quantify the absolute abundance of each unique TCRbeta CDR3 rearrangement, sequence reads were collapsed and filtered. For each sample, productive Simpson clonality was calculated as the square root of Simpson's diversity index over productive rearrangements. TCRdb carries this immuneACCESS record with in-frame sequences only. Its versions omit some clonotypes, under half of them owing to an unresolved V gene in the studies checked, with the rest unexplained. V and J calls and clone size are copied from that table; D and trimming were computed from the DNA. Within this sample are under 60,000 clones, with approximately 90% of them counted one time only. The leading ten clones occupy around 9.1% of the sample.

The collaborating institutions used their own protocols to collect whole blood in K2EDTA tubes. Collaborator samples were shipped for TCRbeta analysis as frozen whole blood, isolated PBMCs, or DNA extracted from either sample type. The sample belongs to a study of blood T cell repertoires in COVID-19 (dated by TCRdb to 2020 to 2022). Describing the broader study: Samples covering the acute and convalescent phases of COVID-19 were provided by collaborators in the United States, Italy and Spain. The material from the prospective study consisted of cDNA or gDNA derived from T cells, B-cell-depleted T cells, or PBMCs. Subjects who had been exposed to COVID-19, were actively infected with it, or had recovered from it provided the deeply sampled blood TCRbeta repertoires that made up the dataset. A freely available public database, intended as a resource for researchers studying the immune response to SARS-CoV-2, is where the repertoires were released. Samples were obtained from the ongoing ImmuneRACE study (first 160 participants) and from 1,200 or so subjects provided by 6 global collaborators. A de-identified subject ID, COVID-19 status, age in years and sex were almost always included in the sample metadata. Where available, HLA class I and class II types were obtained from metadata supplied by the sample provider rather than from assay-based typing. Beyond this particular receptor, the publication reports: Clinical and demographic metadata were provided uncurated, with the amount varying by source and participant.

After removal of 5 bases from V and 2 bases from J, the junction retains 5 bases not matched to a gene. Reading the germline V gene gives CDR1 MDHEN and CDR2 SYDVKM. The CDR3, cysteine through phenylalanine, is 14 amino acids long. Of the read, only the CDR3 DNA is kept; its 42 bases are in frame from base 1. The receptor's source is a human donor with acute or convalescent COVID-19. The donor label of this sample is uncertain. Rearrangement joined TRBV28 to TRBJ2-7; the junction holds 8 bases that match TRBD2. The sample taken for sequencing was peripheral blood. The sequenced DNA is TGTGCCAGCAGTAAGGGACTAGATCCCTACGAGCAGTACTTC. This is translated as CASSKGLDPYEQYF.